This TCR beta chain was recovered during a study of cytomegalovirus exposure and HLA in healthy donors. For the study at large: Findings of an earlier analysis included around 100 million unique TCR beta sequences from roughly 200 million T cells. In an early release, HLA-typed donors contributed 80 million to 95 million unique TCR sequences.

While unrecorded immune exposures were likely, the donors were nominally healthy when sampled. The study ran its PCR with 60 Vbeta and 13 Jbeta primers. Produced via immunoSEQ multiplex PCR; TCRdb's table is partial and in-frame only. The table lists 120,000 or so clones, roughly 76% of them singletons. The source is a woman between 45 and 65 years old in good health and CMV-seronegative. The sequencing sample was made of PBMCs.

The CDR3 DNA is TGTGCCAGCAGTTATCAGGGGTGGACTGAAGCTTTCTTT. It yields the protein CASSYQGWTEAFF. This chain connects TRBV6-5 to TRBJ1-1, with D possibly TRBD1 on 6 matching bases. Germline loops: CDR1 MNHEY, CDR2 SVGAGI. Trimming left V 3 bases short and J 5 bases short, with 10 bases between. The CDR3 totals 13 residues.